This T cell receptor beta chain is drawn from a study of blood T cell repertoires in COVID-19. Across the whole study: T cells, B-cell-depleted T cells, or PBMCs provided the cDNA or gDNA that served as material.

As originally analysed: It was from reference gene primer amplification that nucleated cell counts were estimated. TCRdb keeps only in-frame clones here, not all; method: immunoSEQ multiplex PCR. Clonal size and the V and J genes are those of that table, whereas D and trimming came from the DNA. Among roughly 97,000 clones listed, 90% were seen once. V shed 6 bases and J shed 18 bases, with 19 bases lying between them. Germline assignment: CDR1 SGHRS and CDR2 YFSETQ. The CDR3 runs 12 residues. Sequencing used peripheral blood. The chain has TRBV5-1 and TRBJ1-6; perhaps TRBD1 as D (5 bases). The receptor's source is a man aged 55-75 years with acute or convalescent COVID-19. The chain's CDR3 is CASNPDTGIPHF. The CDR3 region has the DNA TGCGCCAGCAACCCCGATACAGGAATCCCCCACTTT.